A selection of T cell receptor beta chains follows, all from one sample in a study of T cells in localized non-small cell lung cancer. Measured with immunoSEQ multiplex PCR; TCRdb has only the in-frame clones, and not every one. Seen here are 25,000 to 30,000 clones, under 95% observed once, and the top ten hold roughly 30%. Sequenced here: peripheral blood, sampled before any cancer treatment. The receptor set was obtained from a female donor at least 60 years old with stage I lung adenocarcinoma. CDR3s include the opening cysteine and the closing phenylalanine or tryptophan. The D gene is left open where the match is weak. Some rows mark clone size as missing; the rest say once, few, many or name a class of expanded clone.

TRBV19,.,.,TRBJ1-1,CASIGDMNTEAFF,TGTGCCAGTATCGGGGACATGAACACTGAAGCTTTCTTT
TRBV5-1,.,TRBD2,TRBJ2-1,CASSPSGGAGNEQFF,TGCGCCAGCAGCCCAAGCGGGGGGGCCGGTAATGAGCAGTTCTTC
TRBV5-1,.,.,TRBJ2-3,CASRLAQGTDTQYF,TGCGCCAGCAGGTTAGCCCAGGGCACAGATACGCAGTATTTT
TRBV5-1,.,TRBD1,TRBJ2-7,CASSPGQGAEEQYF,TGCGCCAGCAGCCCGGGACAGGGGGCAGAAGAGCAGTACTTC
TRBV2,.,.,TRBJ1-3,CASRGLTVRGNTIYF,TGTGCCAGCAGGGGTCTGACAGTACGAGGAAACACCATATATTTT
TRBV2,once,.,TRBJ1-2,CASSGTFDYGYTF,TGTGCCAGCAGTGGGACCTTTGACTATGGCTACACCTTC
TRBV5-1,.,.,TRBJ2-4,CASSFDRGKNIQYF,TGCGCCAGCAGCTTTGACCGGGGTAAAAACATTCAGTACTTC
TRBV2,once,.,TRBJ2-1,CASCSPQSIGEDNEQFF,TGTGCCAGCTGCAGCCCCCAATCGATAGGAGAGGACAATGAGCAGTTCTTC
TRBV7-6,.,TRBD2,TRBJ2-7,CASSPQTSGAYEQYF,TGTGCCAGCAGCCCACAGACTAGCGGGGCTTACGAGCAGTACTTC
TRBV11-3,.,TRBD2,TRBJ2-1,CASSATSGGYPQQFF,TGTGCCAGCAGCGCTACTAGCGGGGGCTACCCGCAGCAGTTCTTC
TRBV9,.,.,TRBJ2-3,CASSPSGTYTDTQYF,TGTGCCAGCAGCCCCTCCGGGACGTACACAGATACGCAGTATTTT
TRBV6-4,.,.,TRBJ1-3,CASSRGDGSSGNTIYF,TGTGCCAGCAGTCGTGGTGACGGGAGCTCTGGAAACACCATATATTTT
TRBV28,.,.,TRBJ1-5,CASRVSNQPQHF,TGTGCCAGCAGGGTTAGCAATCAGCCCCAGCATTTT
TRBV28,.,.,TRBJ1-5,CASSRHTGNQPQHF,TGTGCCAGCAGTCGACACACCGGCAATCAGCCCCAGCATTTT
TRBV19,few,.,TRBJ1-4,CASSMGRLNEKLFF,TGTGCCAGTAGTATGGGACGGTTAAATGAAAAACTGTTTTTT
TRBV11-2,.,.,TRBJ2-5,CASSLDPQETQYF,TGTGCCAGCAGCTTAGATCCCCAAGAGACCCAGTACTTC
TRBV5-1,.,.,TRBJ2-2,CASSPRSNTGELFF,TGCGCCAGCAGCCCTAGATCGAACACCGGGGAGCTGTTTTTT
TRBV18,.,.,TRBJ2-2,CASSPETTGELFF,TGTGCCAGCTCCCCTGAGACGACCGGGGAGCTGTTTTTT
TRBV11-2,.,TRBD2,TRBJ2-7,CASSPLSGGIYEQYF,TGTGCCAGCAGCCCCCTGAGCGGGGGGATATACGAGCAGTACTTC
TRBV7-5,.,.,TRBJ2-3,CARSLGGLRADTQYF,TGTGCCAGAAGCCTAGGGGGGCTGCGGGCAGATACGCAGTATTTT
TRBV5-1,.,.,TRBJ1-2,CASSLEGEYGYTF,TGCGCCAGCAGCTTGGAGGGGGAGTATGGCTACACCTTC
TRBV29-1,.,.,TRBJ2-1,CSVDRGNNEQFF,TGCAGCGTTGATCGGGGAAACAATGAGCAGTTCTTC
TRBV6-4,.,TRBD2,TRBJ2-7,CASSDSSRGSRYEQYF,TGTGCCAGCAGTGACTCATCCCGCGGGAGTCGCTACGAGCAGTACTTC
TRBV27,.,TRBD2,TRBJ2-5,CASSLGASGGETQYF,TGTGCCAGCAGTTTAGGGGCTAGCGGGGGAGAGACCCAGTACTTC
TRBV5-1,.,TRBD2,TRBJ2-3,CASSLAADSGGAQYF,TGCGCCAGCAGCTTGGCCGCAGATAGCGGGGGGGCGCAGTATTTT
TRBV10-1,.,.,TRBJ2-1,CASSESGGRGGQFF,TGCGCCAGCAGTGAGTCAGGGGGGCGAGGTGGGCAGTTCTTC
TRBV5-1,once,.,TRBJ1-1,CASSLERTEAFF,TGCGCCAGCAGCTTAGAACGCACTGAAGCTTTCTTT
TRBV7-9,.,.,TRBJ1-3,CASSPSDDTIYF,TGTGCCAGCAGCCCGTCCGATGACACCATATATTTT
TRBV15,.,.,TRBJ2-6,CATSRGGYSGANVLTF,TGTGCCACCAGCAGAGGGGGGTACTCTGGGGCCAACGTCCTGACTTTC